This T cell receptor (beta chain) was obtained from a study of T cell repertoires in cytomegalovirus infection. General study results and limits: Dominant in the ex vivo response were TCR beta clonotypes restricted by HLA-C and specific for CMV.

This clonotype was detected ten times or more. The antigen is unknown. MiXCR was run by TCRdb on the reads, yielding one entry per CDR3 protein. The sample carries approximately 250,000 distinct CDR3 sequences, approximately 10% recorded once. The sequenced sample consisted of PBMCs. The origin of this receptor is a human donor in good health (CMV status not recorded). Some clones in this sample may be carry-over from other donors' samples.

CDR3 coding DNA: TGTGCCAGCAGCTACAGGAATAATTCACCCCTCCACTTT. Translating it yields CASSYRNNSPLHF. This rearrangement joins TRBV7-2 to TRBJ1-6; tentatively, D is TRBD1 (5 bases). The CDR3 consists of 13 residues. The ends were cut back, 4 bases at V and 5 bases at J, with 6 bases in the middle. CDR1 is SGHTA, CDR2 FQGNSA, per germline.